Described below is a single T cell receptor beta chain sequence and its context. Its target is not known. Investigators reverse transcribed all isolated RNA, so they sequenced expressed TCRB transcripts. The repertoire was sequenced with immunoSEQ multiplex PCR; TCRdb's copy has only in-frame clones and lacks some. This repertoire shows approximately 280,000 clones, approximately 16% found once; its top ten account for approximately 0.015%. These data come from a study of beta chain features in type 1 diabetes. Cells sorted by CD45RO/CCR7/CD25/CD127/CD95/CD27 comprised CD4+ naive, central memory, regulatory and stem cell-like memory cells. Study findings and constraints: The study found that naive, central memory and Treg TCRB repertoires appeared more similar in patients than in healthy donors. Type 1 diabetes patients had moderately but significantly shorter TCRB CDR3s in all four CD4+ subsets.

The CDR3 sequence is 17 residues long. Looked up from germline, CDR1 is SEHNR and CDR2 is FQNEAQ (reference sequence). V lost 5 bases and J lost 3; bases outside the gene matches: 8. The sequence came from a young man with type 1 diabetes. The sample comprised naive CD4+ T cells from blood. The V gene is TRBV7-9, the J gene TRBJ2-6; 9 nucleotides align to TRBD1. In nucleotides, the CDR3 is TGTGCCAGCAGCGGCGCCGGGACAGGGAGTGGGGCCAACGTCCTGACTTTC. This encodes CASSGAGTGSGANVLTF. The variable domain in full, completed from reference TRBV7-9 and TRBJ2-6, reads DTGVSQNPRHKITKRGQNVTFRCDPISEHNRLYWYRQTLGQGPEFLTYFQNEAQLEKSRLLSDRFSAERPKGSFSTLEIQRTEQGDSAMYLCASSGAGTGSGANVLTFGAGSRLTVL.